This entry lists 30 T cell receptor beta chains sequenced from one sample in a study of T cells after yellow fever vaccination. TCRdb independently ran MiXCR on the 5' RACE reads; one entry per CDR3 protein. Of about 260,000 distinct CDR3 sequences detected, 10% to 15% appear once; the ten largest clones hold around 0.55%. Sample: CD4+ T cells sorted from PBMCs, taken 45 days after the yellow fever booster vaccination. The receptors derive from a man younger than 45 who received the YFV17D yellow fever vaccine.

In its sample, this clonotype was seen many times. The chain has TRBV12-3 or TRBV12-4 and TRBJ1-1, with D maybe TRBD1 (6 bases). V was clipped by 6 bases and J by 5 bases, with 16 bases between them. The CDR3 extends over 14 amino acids. The CDR3 protein is CASSRRTEQTEAFF. CDR3 in DNA: TGTGCCAGCAGCAGACGGACAGAACAAACTGAAGCTTTCTTT.

This clonotype was recorded a few times. The rearrangement joins TRBV15 to TRBJ2-4, with TRBD1 matching 8 bases. Trimming removed 6 bases from V and 6 bases from J; junction bases left unmatched: 7. The CDR3 totals 14 residues. Germline V gives CDR1 LNHNV, CDR2 YYDKDF (reference sequence). CDR3 residues: CATRKRQGRNIQYF. The CDR3 coding sequence is TGTGCCACCAGAAAAAGACAGGGGCGAAACATTCAGTACTTC.

The table lists this clonotype with a few counts. The J gene is TRBJ2-2, the V gene TRBV7-2; possibly TRBD2 for D (7 bases). Germline CDR1 reads SGHTA; CDR2 reads FQGNSA. Trimming left V 4 bases short and J 6 bases short, with 12 bases between. The CDR3 covers 14 residues. For the CDR3, the DNA is TGTGCCAGCAGCTGGAGGGAGGGGGCCGGGGAGCTGTTTTTT. It encodes CASSWREGAGELFF.

This clonotype was found many times. The chain has TRBV14 and TRBJ2-7; D gene unclear. In germline, CDR1 is SGHDN, CDR2 FVKESK. V was shortened by 2 bases and J by 0 bases, with 11 bases between the two germline ends. This CDR3 has 15 amino acids. CDR3 in DNA: TGTGCCAGCAGCCAATTGGGCTCTTCCTCCTACGAGCAGTACTTC. Its protein product is CASSQLGSSSYEQYF.

This chain joins TRBV29-1 and TRBJ2-1; 10 nucleotides line up with TRBD2. Germline CDR1 SQVTM, CDR2 ANQGSEA. This CDR3 comprises 12 residues. Germline trimming cut 6 bases from V and 8 bases from J; bases unmatched to any gene: 4. CDR3 loop: CSVASGSDEQFF. DNA for the CDR3: TGCAGCGTCGCTAGCGGGAGCGATGAGCAGTTCTTC.

This clonotype was detected only a few times. This chain connects TRBV7-2 to TRBJ2-5; D possibly corresponds to TRBD2 (6 bases). Trimming removed 2 bases at V and 4 bases at J, with 17 bases between. The V gene's germline CDR1 is SGHTA and CDR2 FQGNSA. This CDR3 is built from 16 residues. Written as DNA, the CDR3 is TGTGCCAGCAGCTTACGTCGTCCGGGAGCCTCAGAGACCCAGTACTTC. It codes for CASSLRRPGASETQYF.

This chain joins TRBV5-1 and TRBJ2-1; D perhaps matches TRBD2 (5 bases). Trimming cost V 2 bases and J 0 bases, with 12 bases left between them. This CDR3 has 16 residues. Germline-derived CDR1 and CDR2 are SGHRS and YFSETQ. The CDR3 reads CASSFSGSRSYNEQFF. The CDR3 DNA is TGCGCCAGCAGCTTTTCGGGGTCCCGCTCCTACAATGAGCAGTTCTTC.

In its sample, this clonotype was seen a few times. This chain links TRBV6-2 or TRBV6-3 with TRBJ2-1; 8 bases align to TRBD2. This CDR3 comprises 16 residues. CDR1 is MNHEY, CDR2 SVGEGT, per germline. J was trimmed by 8 bases and V by 2 bases; bases with no gene match: 11. The CDR3 bases are TGTGCCAGCAGTTACCGGGGGGGGACTAGGAGCCATGAGCAGTTCTTC. Its protein product is CASSYRGGTRSHEQFF.

There are a few counts of this clonotype. The gene calls are TRBV20-1 and TRBJ2-5; D is ambiguous. The germline V and J ends were trimmed by 5 bases and 2 bases, with 9 bases remaining between them. This CDR3 contains 12 residues. The V gene's germline CDR1 is DFQATT and CDR2 SNEGSKA (reference sequence). The CDR3 coding sequence is TGCAGTGCTTCCCACAAACAAGAGACCCAGTACTTC. It translates to CSASHKQETQYF.

V usage is TRBV5-1 and J usage is TRBJ2-2, with 14 nucleotides matching TRBD2. This CDR3 has 16 residues. The ends lost 4 bases at V and 8 bases at J; junction bases unmatched: 7. Germline V CDR1 and CDR2: SGHRS, YFSETQ. CDR3 loop: CASSLPGLAGAGELFF. The CDR3 coding sequence is TGCGCCAGCAGCCTGCCGGGACTAGCGGGAGCTGGGGAGCTGTTTTTT.

The chain links TRBV27 to TRBJ1-4; D is perhaps TRBD1 (6 bases). The CDR3 is made up of 13 amino acids. Per germline, CDR1 MNHEY and CDR2 SMNVEV (reference sequence). Between the trimmed V and J ends, which lost 6 bases and 5 bases, there was a span of 10 bases. The CDR3 nucleotides read TGTGCCAGCAGACCGGGACAAAATGAAAAACTGTTTTTT. It specifies CASRPGQNEKLFF.

This clonotype was seen a few times. The chain joins TRBV11-2 to TRBJ2-3; 14 bases are a match to TRBD2. Looked up from germline, CDR1 is SGHAT and CDR2 is FQNNGV. Germline trimming cut 4 bases from V and 6 bases from J; bases unmatched to any gene: 12. There are 18 residues in the CDR3. The CDR3 nucleotides read TGTGCCAGCAGCTCAATGGTGGGACTAGCGGGAGTTACGGATACGCAGTATTTT. Translated, it gives CASSSMVGLAGVTDTQYF.

This clonotype was counted only a few times. V and J are TRBV7-8 and TRBJ2-5, with TRBD2 as a possible D gene (5 bases). Germline loops: CDR1 SGHVS, CDR2 FQNEAQ. The ends were cut back, 7 bases at V and 5 bases at J, with 26 bases in the middle. The CDR3 contains 17 residues. CDR3 in amino acids: CASNPTLDSRTRETQYF. CDR3 bases: TGTGCCAGCAATCCAACCCTGGACTCCCGTACTCGGGAGACCCAGTACTTC.

V usage is TRBV29-1 and J usage is TRBJ2-5; no definite D call. Germline lookup yields CDR1 SQVTM and CDR2 ANQGSEA. Trimming stripped 4 bases from V and 7 bases from J, with 16 bases between. CDR3 size: 13 residues. The CDR3 region is CSVAGSASGTQYF. In DNA form, the CDR3 reads TGCAGCGTTGCAGGTTCTGCCTCGGGGACCCAGTACTTC.

Comments on this clonotype: As the CDR3 is not closed by the conserved phenylalanine or tryptophan, this likely results from a read error. The rearrangement uses TRBV29-1 and TRBJ2-5; 7 positions agree with TRBD2. Per germline, CDR1 SQVTM and CDR2 ANQGSEA. CDR3 size: 12 residues. Trimming at V came to 3 bases and at J to 2 bases, leaving 0 bases not matched to a gene. CDR3: CSVDGGQETQYS. The DNA of the CDR3 is TGCAGCGTTGACGGGGGGCAAGAGACCCAGTACTCC.

This clonotype came up a few times. The J gene is TRBJ1-2, the V gene TRBV18; D may be TRBD1 (6 bases). Germline V gene data show CDR1 as KGHSH and CDR2 as LQKENI. V was cut by 0 bases and J by 5 bases, with 13 bases left in between. This CDR3 region has 15 residues. The DNA of the CDR3 is TGTGCCAGCTCACCACCGGGGGCAGGGCGTTATGGCTACACCTTC. It translates to CASSPPGAGRYGYTF.

This clonotype was seen a few times. The rearrangement uses TRBV7-3 and TRBJ2-1; 11 bases agree with TRBD2. J was trimmed by 6 bases and V by 2 bases; bases with no gene match: 6. The CDR3 runs 16 residues. Germline CDR1 SGHTA, CDR2 FQGTGA. CDR3 loop: CASSLEGTSGSNEQFF. DNA of the CDR3: TGTGCCAGCAGCTTAGAGGGGACTAGCGGTTCCAATGAGCAGTTCTTC.

This clonotype has a handful of counts. The V call is TRBV27, the J call TRBJ2-1; 15 bases map to TRBD2. Germline CDR1 MNHEY, CDR2 SMNVEV (reference sequence). V shed 5 bases and J 12 bases; nucleotides not matched to a gene: 5. This CDR3 contains 14 residues. CDR3 in amino acids: CASSPGLAGGLQFF. CDR3 sequence (DNA): TGTGCCAGCAGTCCGGGACTAGCGGGGGGTTTGCAGTTCTTC.

This clonotype came up a few times. The chain recombines TRBV7-2 with TRBJ2-7; D is ambiguous. Germline-derived CDR1 and CDR2 are SGHTA and FQGNSA. V was clipped by 5 bases and J by 10 bases, with 15 bases between them. This CDR3 is 12 amino acids long. The CDR3 nucleotides are TGTGCCAGCAGCCAGACGGCCAAGGGCCAGTACTTC. Its translation: CASSQTAKGQYF.

The J gene is TRBJ2-4, the V gene TRBV12-3 or TRBV12-4, with unresolved D. The CDR3 has 14 residues. V was cut by 2 bases and J by 5 bases, with 10 bases left in between. CDR3 residues: CASSLSERQNIQYF. DNA of the CDR3: TGTGCCAGCAGTTTATCCGAGAGACAAAACATTCAGTACTTC.

This sequence joins TRBV7-6 and TRBJ2-1; 10 bases are shared with TRBD2. The CDR3 contains 14 residues. The V gene's germline CDR1 is SGHVS and CDR2 FNYEAQ. After removal of 9 bases from V and 4 bases from J, the junction contained 6 bases not matched to a gene. CDR3 nucleotides: TGTGCCAGTTCGGGACTAGCGACTTACAATGAGCAGTTCTTC. Protein sequence: CASSGLATYNEQFF.

Ten or more counts support this clonotype. The chain links TRBV12-3 or TRBV12-4 to TRBJ2-1; 9 nucleotides line up with TRBD1. Trimming removed 6 bases from V and 4 bases from J; junction bases left unmatched: 7. The CDR3 consists of 15 residues. CDR3 DNA: TGTGCCAGCAGATCCGGGACAGGGACTTACAATGAGCAGTTCTTC. As protein: CASRSGTGTYNEQFF.

The rearrangement links TRBV7-2 to TRBJ2-3; D might be TRBD2 (5 bases). With 1 base removed from V and 2 bases from J, the gap between germline ends came to 10 bases. CDR1 is SGHTA and CDR2 is FQGNSA in the germline V gene. The CDR3 is 15 amino acids. CDR3 coding DNA: TGTGCCAGCAGCTTAGTTTTGCGGGTCACAGATACGCAGTATTTT. This sequence encodes CASSLVLRVTDTQYF. Looking up the rest from reference TRBV7-2 and TRBJ2-3 gives the full variable domain: GAGVSQSPSNKVTEKGKDVELRCDPISGHTALYWYRQSLGQGLEFLIYFQGNSAPDKSGLPSDRFSAERTGGSVSTLTIQRTQQEDSAVYLCASSLVLRVTDTQYFGPGTRLTVL.

This clonotype was seen a handful of times. The chain is built from TRBV10-3 and TRBJ2-3; D perhaps matches TRBD2 (5 bases). CDR1 is ENHRY and CDR2 is SYGVKD in the germline V gene. Trimming shortened V by 6 bases and J by 6 bases, and 16 bases separated the two germline ends. The length of the CDR3 is 14 residues. The CDR3 DNA is TGTGCCATCAGGAGGACCCCGGAGGCCGATACGCAGTATTTT. The encoded protein is CAIRRTPEADTQYF.

The gene calls are TRBV5-1 and TRBJ2-1; 14 nucleotides match TRBD2. In germline, CDR1 is SGHRS, CDR2 YFSETQ. The CDR3 has 15 residues. Trimming cost V 4 bases and J 10 bases; bases outside gene matches: 7. The CDR3 spells CASSLGTSGSQEQFF. The CDR3 bases are TGCGCCAGCAGCCTAGGGACTAGCGGGAGCCAAGAGCAGTTCTTC. Together with reference TRBV5-1 and TRBJ2-1, the CDR3 gives the full variable domain: KAGVTQTPRYLIKTRGQQVTLSCSPISGHRSVSWYQQTPGQGLQFLFEYFSETQRNKGNFPGRFSGRQFSNSRSEMNVSTLELGDSALYLCASSLGTSGSQEQFFGPGTRLTVL.

This clonotype was seen a handful of times. The V gene is TRBV3-1, the J gene TRBJ2-3, with a tentative D call TRBD2 (5 bases). Germline lookup yields CDR1 LGHDT and CDR2 YNNKEL (reference sequence). The germline V and J ends were trimmed by 3 bases and 3 bases, with 13 bases remaining between them. The CDR3 loop spans 15 amino acids. For the CDR3, the DNA is TGTGCCAGCAGCCACCCGTCAACGGGGACAGATACGCAGTATTTT. Protein product: CASSHPSTGTDTQYF.

The rearrangement uses TRBV30 and TRBJ2-7, with 7 bases matching TRBD1. Germline loops: CDR1 GTSNPN, CDR2 SVGIG (reference sequence). V trimming: 3 bases; J trimming: 0 bases; junction bases outside the gene matches: 5. The CDR3 runs 14 residues. The CDR3 region is CAWRGQAFSYEQYF. The CDR3 nucleotides read TGTGCCTGGAGAGGACAGGCTTTCTCCTACGAGCAGTACTTC.

The gene calls are TRBV20-1 and TRBJ1-2; no firm D call. The CDR3 extends over 14 amino acids. V dropped 1 base and J dropped 9 bases, with 18 bases sitting between them. Germline CDR1 is DFQATT and CDR2 is SNEGSKA (reference sequence). The chain's CDR3 is CSARVANREQRYTF. CDR3 nucleotides: TGCAGTGCTAGAGTTGCAAACCGGGAGCAACGCTACACCTTC.

The V and J genes are TRBV20-1 and TRBJ2-5, with a tentative D call TRBD1 (5 bases). The CDR3 length is 14 residues. The germline V and J ends were trimmed by 6 bases and 1 base, with 15 bases remaining between them. Germline values: CDR1 DFQATT, CDR2 SNEGSKA (reference sequence). The CDR3 nucleotides read TGCAGTGCCCACCAAATGACAGTCCAAGAGACCCAGTACTTC. Protein sequence: CSAHQMTVQETQYF.

This clonotype has a handful of counts. The V and J genes are TRBV10-1 and TRBJ1-1; TRBD1 aligns across 9 bases. Germline V gene data show CDR1 as WNHNN and CDR2 as SYGVQD (reference sequence). This CDR3 is built from 14 residues. Trimming at V came to 6 bases and at J to 7 bases, leaving 9 bases not matched to a gene. CDR3 nucleotides: TGCGCCAGCAGGATCGGACAGGGGCGAATTGAAGCTTTCTTT. Translated: CASRIGQGRIEAFF.